Following are 12 T cell receptor beta chains from one sample sequenced in a study of blood T cell repertoires in COVID-19. Data came from immunoSEQ multiplex PCR; TCRdb stores just in-frame clones and leaves some out. The sample has about 100,000 clones; about nine tenths are singletons. The sample consisted of peripheral blood. Receptor source: a man aged 45-65 years with active COVID-19.

The V call is TRBV7-2, the J call TRBJ2-5; TRBD1 might be the D (6 bases). CDR3 size: 14 residues. Per germline, CDR1 SGHTA and CDR2 FQGNSA. The V end lost 2 bases, the J end lost 2 bases, and 9 bases lay between the germline ends. The CDR3 region is CASSLRQGQETQYF. CDR3 sequence (DNA): TGTGCCAGCAGCTTAAGGCAGGGGCAAGAGACCCAGTACTTC.

The chain recombines TRBV10-1 with TRBJ2-3; 8 bases are a match to TRBD1. Germline values: CDR1 WNHNN, CDR2 SYGVQD (reference sequence). The CDR3 length is 13 residues. V shed 4 bases, J shed 3 bases, and the junction held 0 bases outside the gene matches. The CDR3 loop is CASSGTGTDTQYF. In DNA, the CDR3 is TGCGCCAGCAGTGGGACAGGGACAGATACGCAGTATTTT.

This clone was seen more than once but under ten times. This chain links TRBV5-1 with TRBJ1-3; D possibly corresponds to TRBD1 (6 bases). The CDR3 spans 14 residues. Deletions cut 2 bases from V and 8 bases from J, with 14 bases between. The germline V gene encodes CDR1 SGHRS and CDR2 YFSETQ. The CDR3 region has the DNA TGCGCCAGCAGCTTAGGACAGTCCGCAGACACCATATATTTT. It encodes CASSLGQSADTIYF.

The chain joins TRBV10-3 to TRBJ1-5, with 8 bases lining up with TRBD1. V trimming: 10 bases; J trimming: 0 bases; junction bases outside the gene matches: 5. The CDR3 has 14 residues. Germline V gene lookup returns CDR1 ENHRY and CDR2 SYGVKD. Here the CDR3 reads CASGQGASNQPQHF. The DNA of the CDR3 is TGTGCCAGTGGACAGGGAGCTAGCAATCAGCCCCAGCATTTT.

The chain uses TRBV6-5 and TRBJ2-1, with D unresolved. The V gene lost 6 bases and the J gene lost 2 bases, with 8 bases spanning the gap. Germline loops: CDR1 MNHEY, CDR2 SVGAGI. The CDR3 is 13 amino acids. DNA of the CDR3: TGTGCCAGCAGAGCGCTTACCTACAATGAGCAGTTCTTC. It yields the protein CASRALTYNEQFF.

This chain joins TRBV5-1 and TRBJ2-3, with 12 bases identical to TRBD2. CDR3 size: 16 residues. Trimming cost V 5 bases and J 5 bases; bases outside gene matches: 9. Germline CDR1 SGHRS, CDR2 YFSETQ. As DNA, the CDR3 is TGCGCCAGCAGGCAAACTAGCGGGGGGCCCGGAGATACGCAGTATTTT. This translates into CASRQTSGGPGDTQYF.

The chain employs TRBV9 and TRBJ1-3, with D possibly TRBD1 on 6 matching bases. This CDR3 contains 16 residues. The germline CDR1 and CDR2 sequences are SGDLS and YYNGEE. V was pared by 3 bases and J by 0 bases, with 13 bases between. This CDR3 reads CASSAQGGASGNTIYF. The CDR3 DNA is TGTGCCAGCAGCGCACAGGGTGGAGCCTCTGGAAACACCATATATTTT.

This CDR3 reads CASSLAPQGAYEQYF. CDR3 DNA sequence: TGTGCCAGCAGCTTAGCACCGCAGGGGGCTTACGAGCAGTACTTC. This sequence joins TRBV7-2 and TRBJ2-7; 8 bases align to TRBD1. Germline V lookup: CDR1 SGHTA, CDR2 FQGNSA. The CDR3 extends over 15 amino acids. The ends lost 0 bases at V and 4 bases at J; junction bases unmatched: 5.

The V and J genes are TRBV25-1 and TRBJ2-5; D possibly corresponds to TRBD1 (5 bases). The CDR3 is 13 amino acids. V lost 3 bases, J lost 1 base, and 6 bases lay in between. Germline V gene data show CDR1 as MGHDK and CDR2 as SYGVNS. CDR3 region: CASSDQGQETQYF. The CDR3 bases are TGTGCCAGCAGTGATCAGGGCCAAGAGACCCAGTACTTC.

The chain joins TRBV7-9 to TRBJ2-1; maybe TRBD2 (5 bases). Trimming cost V 4 bases and J 12 bases, with 13 bases left between them. In germline, CDR1 is SEHNR, CDR2 FQNEAQ (reference sequence). CDR3 length equals 12 residues. The CDR3: CASSSGLAGQFF. In DNA form, the CDR3 reads TGTGCCAGCAGCTCCGGACTGGCTGGGCAGTTCTTC.

V and J are TRBV18 and TRBJ1-2, with D perhaps matching TRBD1 (6 bases). Trimming stripped 6 bases from V and 4 bases from J, with 15 bases between. Germline V gene sequence: CDR1 KGHSH, CDR2 LQKENI. This CDR3 has 14 residues. CDR3 coding DNA: TGTGCCAGCTCTCGGGAAGGACAGATCTATGGCTACACCTTC. This codes for CASSREGQIYGYTF.

The chain employs TRBV11-3 and TRBJ2-1; 9 bases fit TRBD2. Germline values: CDR1 SGHNT, CDR2 YENEEA. V dropped 1 base and J dropped 7; count of bases not matched to a gene: 8. This CDR3 is built from 16 residues. CDR3 protein: CASSLGGTSPRNEQFF. The CDR3 bases are TGTGCCAGCAGCTTAGGTGGGACTAGCCCTAGGAATGAGCAGTTCTTC.